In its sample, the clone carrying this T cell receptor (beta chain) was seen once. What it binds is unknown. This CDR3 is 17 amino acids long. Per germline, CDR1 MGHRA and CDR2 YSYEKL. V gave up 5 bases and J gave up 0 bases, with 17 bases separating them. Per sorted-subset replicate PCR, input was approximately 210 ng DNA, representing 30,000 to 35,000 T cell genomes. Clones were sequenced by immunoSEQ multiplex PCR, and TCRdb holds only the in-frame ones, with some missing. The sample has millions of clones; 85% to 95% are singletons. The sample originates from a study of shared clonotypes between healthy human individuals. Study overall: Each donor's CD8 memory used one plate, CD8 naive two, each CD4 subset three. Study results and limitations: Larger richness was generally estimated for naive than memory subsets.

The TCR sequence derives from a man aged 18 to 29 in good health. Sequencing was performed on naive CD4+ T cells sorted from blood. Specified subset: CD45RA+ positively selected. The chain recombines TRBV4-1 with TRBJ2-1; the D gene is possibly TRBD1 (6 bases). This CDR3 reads CASSSTGRVSSYNEQFF. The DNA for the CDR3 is TGCGCCAGCAGCTCGACAGGTAGAGTCAGCTCCTACAATGAGCAGTTCTTC.